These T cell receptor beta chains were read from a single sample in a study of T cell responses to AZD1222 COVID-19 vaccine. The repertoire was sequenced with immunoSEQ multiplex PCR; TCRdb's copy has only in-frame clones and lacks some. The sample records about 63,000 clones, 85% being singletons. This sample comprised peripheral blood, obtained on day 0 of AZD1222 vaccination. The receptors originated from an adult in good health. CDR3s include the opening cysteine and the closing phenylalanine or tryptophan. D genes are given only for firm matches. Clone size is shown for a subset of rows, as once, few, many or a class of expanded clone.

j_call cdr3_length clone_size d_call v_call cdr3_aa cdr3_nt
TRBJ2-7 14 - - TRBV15 CATSRGGSTYEQYF TGTGCCACCAGCAGGGGGGGCTCTACCTACGAGCAGTACTTC
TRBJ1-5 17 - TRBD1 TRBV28 CASSLWRGQGAGQPQHF TGTGCCAGCAGTTTATGGCGGGGACAGGGGGCAGGACAGCCCCAGCATTTT
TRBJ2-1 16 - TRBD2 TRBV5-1 CASSYPPSGGAYEQFF TGCGCCAGCAGCTACCCCCCCAGCGGGGGGGCATATGAGCAGTTCTTC
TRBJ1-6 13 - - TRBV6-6 CASRNREGSPLHF TGTGCCAGCAGAAACAGGGAGGGGTCACCCCTCCACTTT
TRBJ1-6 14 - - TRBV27 CASSLYGPNSPLHF TGTGCCAGCAGTTTATATGGTCCGAATTCACCCCTCCACTTT
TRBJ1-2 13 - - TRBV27 CASSLTGNYGYTF TGTGCCAGCAGTTTAACTGGAAACTATGGCTACACCTTC
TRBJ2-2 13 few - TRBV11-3 CASSWGTAGELFF TGTGCCAGCAGCTGGGGGACTGCCGGGGAGCTGTTTTTT
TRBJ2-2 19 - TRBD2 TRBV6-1 CASSEAGGRAGATAGELFF TGTGCCAGCAGTGAAGCGGGGGGTCGAGCGGGGGCTACCGCCGGGGAGCTGTTTTTT
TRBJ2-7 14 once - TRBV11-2 CASSLALSGSEQYF TGTGCCAGCAGCCTCGCCCTGAGTGGTTCGGAGCAGTACTTC
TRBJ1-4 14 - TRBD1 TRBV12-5 CASGPGTGNEKLFF TGTGCTAGTGGACCCGGGACAGGGAATGAAAAACTGTTTTTT
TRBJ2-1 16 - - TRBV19 CASSIQTGQGYNEQFF TGTGCCAGTAGTATCCAAACCGGGCAGGGTTACAATGAGCAGTTCTTC
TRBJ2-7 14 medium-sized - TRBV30 CAWEPRQSSYEQYF TGTGCCTGGGAGCCACGACAGAGCTCCTACGAGCAGTACTTC
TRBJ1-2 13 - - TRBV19 CASSQPYNYGYTF TGTGCCAGTAGTCAGCCCTATAACTATGGCTACACCTTC
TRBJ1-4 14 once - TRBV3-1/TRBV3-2 CASSRPGLNEKLFF TGTGCCAGCAGCCGGCCAGGACTTAATGAAAAACTGTTTTTT
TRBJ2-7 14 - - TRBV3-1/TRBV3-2 CASSPQPGSYEQYF TGTGCCAGCAGCCCTCAGCCAGGGTCCTACGAGCAGTACTTC
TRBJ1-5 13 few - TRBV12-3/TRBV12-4 CASSSGEYQPQHF TGTGCCAGCAGTTCGGGAGAGTATCAGCCCCAGCATTTT
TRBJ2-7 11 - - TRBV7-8 CASSFSYEQYF TGTGCCAGCAGCTTCTCGTACGAGCAGTACTTC
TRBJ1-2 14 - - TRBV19 CASSPRTGNYGYTF TGTGCCAGTAGTCCGCGGACCGGTAACTATGGCTACACCTTC
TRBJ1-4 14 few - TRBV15 CATSLGSTNEKLFF TGTGCCACCAGCTTGGGTTCAACTAATGAAAAACTGTTTTTT
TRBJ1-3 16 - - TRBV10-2 CASSEIGQQYGNTIYF TGCGCCAGCAGTGAGATCGGGCAGCAGTATGGAAACACCATATATTTT
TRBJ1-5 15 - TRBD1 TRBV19 CASSIGQGLNQPQHF TGTGCCAGTAGTATAGGACAGGGCCTAAATCAGCCCCAGCATTTT
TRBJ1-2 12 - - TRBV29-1 CSVGTGGYGYTF TGCAGCGTAGGGACGGGTGGCTATGGCTACACCTTC
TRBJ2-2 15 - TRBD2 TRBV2 CASSVAGGATGELFF TGTGCCAGCAGTGTAGCGGGCGGGGCTACCGGGGAGCTGTTTTTT
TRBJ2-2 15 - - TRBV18 CASSPRTAVPGELFF TGTGCCAGCTCACCCAGGACTGCTGTCCCCGGGGAGCTGTTTTTT
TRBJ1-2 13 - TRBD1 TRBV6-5 CASCKGANYGYTF TGTGCCAGCTGTAAGGGGGCGAACTATGGCTACACCTTC
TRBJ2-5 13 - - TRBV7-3 CASSLGGLETQYF TGTGCCAGCAGCTTGGGGGGTTTGGAGACCCAGTACTTC
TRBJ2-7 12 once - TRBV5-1 CASSPLGNEQYF TGCGCCAGCAGCCCTCTGGGCAACGAGCAGTACTTC
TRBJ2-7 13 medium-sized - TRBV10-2 CASSESTSYEQYF TGCGCCAGCAGTGAGTCGACATCCTACGAGCAGTACTTC
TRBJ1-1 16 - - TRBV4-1 CASSQEGKGVNTEAFF TGCGCCAGCAGCCAAGAAGGAAAAGGGGTGAACACTGAAGCTTTCTTT
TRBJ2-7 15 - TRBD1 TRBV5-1 CASSLEGQWAYEQYF TGCGCCAGCAGCTTGGAGGGACAGTGGGCCTACGAGCAGTACTTC
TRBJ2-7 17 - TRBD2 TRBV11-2 CASSTPSGGASWYEQYF TGTGCCAGCAGCACCCCTAGCGGGGGGGCCTCTTGGTACGAGCAGTACTTC
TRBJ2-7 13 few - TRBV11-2 CASSPGVSYEQYF TGTGCCAGCAGCCCAGGGGTTTCCTACGAGCAGTACTTC
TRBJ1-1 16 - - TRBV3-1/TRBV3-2 CASSQFLSGGWTEAFF TGTGCCAGCAGCCAATTCTTATCTGGGGGTTGGACTGAAGCTTTCTTT
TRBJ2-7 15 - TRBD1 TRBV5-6 CASSSADRGTYEQYF TGTGCCAGCAGCTCCGCCGACAGGGGCACCTACGAGCAGTACTTC
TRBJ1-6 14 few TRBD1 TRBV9 CASGLTGDNSPLHF TGTGCCAGCGGGTTAACAGGGGATAATTCACCCCTCCACTTT
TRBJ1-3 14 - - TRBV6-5 CASSLPGSGNTIYF TGTGCCAGCAGTCTCCCGGGATCTGGAAACACCATATATTTT
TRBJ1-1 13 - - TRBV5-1 CASSLLSDTEAFF TGCGCCAGCAGCTTACTTTCAGACACTGAAGCTTTCTTT
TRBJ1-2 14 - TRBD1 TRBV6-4 CASSPGGTGSGYTF TGTGCCAGCAGTCCCGGAGGGACAGGGTCTGGCTACACCTTC
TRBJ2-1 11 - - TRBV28 CASILRNEQFF TGTGCCAGCATCCTCCGGAATGAGCAGTTCTTC
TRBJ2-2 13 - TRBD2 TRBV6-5 CASTPGGSGELFF TGTGCCAGCACCCCCGGGGGGAGCGGGGAGCTGTTTTTT
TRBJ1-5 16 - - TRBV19 CASSMGGDPRYQPQHF TGTGCCAGTAGTATGGGGGGGGACCCTCGATACCAGCCCCAGCATTTT
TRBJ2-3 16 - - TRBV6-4 CASSDSVAVSTDTQYF TGTGCCAGCAGTGACTCGGTGGCGGTTAGCACAGATACGCAGTATTTT
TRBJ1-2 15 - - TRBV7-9 CASSRVETGGYGYTF TGTGCCAGCAGCCGGGTGGAGACAGGAGGCTATGGCTACACCTTC
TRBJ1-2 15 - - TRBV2 CASSERRAMEDGYTF TGTGCCAGCAGTGAACGCAGGGCAATGGAGGATGGCTACACCTTC
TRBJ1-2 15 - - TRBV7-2 CASSLALPGADGYTF TGTGCCAGCAGCTTAGCGTTGCCGGGGGCGGATGGCTACACCTTC
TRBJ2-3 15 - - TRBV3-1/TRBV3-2 CASSQGPFGVDTQYF TGTGCCAGCAGCCAAGGCCCATTCGGGGTAGATACGCAGTATTTT
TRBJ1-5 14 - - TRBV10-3 CAISESGVGQPQHF TGTGCCATCAGTGAGTCAGGGGTGGGTCAGCCCCAGCATTTT
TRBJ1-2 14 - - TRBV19 CASSISASNYGYTF TGTGCCAGTAGTATCTCGGCCAGTAACTATGGCTACACCTTC
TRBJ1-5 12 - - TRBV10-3 CAITTGDQPQHF TGTGCCATCACCACAGGAGATCAGCCCCAGCATTTT
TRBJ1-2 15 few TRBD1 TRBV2 CASSGGTRTRGGYTF TGTGCCAGCAGTGGAGGGACACGGACCAGGGGGGGCTACACCTTC
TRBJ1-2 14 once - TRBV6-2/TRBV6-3 CASSYSSYVSGYTF TGTGCCAGCAGTTACTCGTCCTATGTATCTGGCTACACCTTC
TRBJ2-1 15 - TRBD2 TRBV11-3 CASSGQAGGSNEQFF TGTGCCAGCAGCGGCCAGGCGGGGGGCTCCAATGAGCAGTTCTTC
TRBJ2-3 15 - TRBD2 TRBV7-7 CASARASGRADTQYF TGTGCTAGCGCCCGGGCCTCCGGGAGGGCAGATACGCAGTATTTT
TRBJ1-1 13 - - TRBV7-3 CASSFGGATEAFF TGTGCCAGCAGTTTCGGGGGGGCCACTGAAGCTTTCTTT
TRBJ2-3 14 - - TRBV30 CAWTNRGGPDTQYF TGTGCCTGGACAAACAGGGGAGGCCCAGATACGCAGTATTTT
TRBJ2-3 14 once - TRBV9 CASSVAGFADTQYF TGTGCCAGCAGCGTAGCGGGCTTCGCGGATACGCAGTATTTT
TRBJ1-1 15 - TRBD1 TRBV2 CASSPTSGQGSINPF TGTGCCAGCAGTCCCACCTCAGGACAGGGAAGTATTAACCCCTTT
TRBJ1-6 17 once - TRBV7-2 CASRPRAPSSYNSPLHF TGTGCCAGCAGGCCCAGGGCACCCAGCTCCTATAATTCACCCCTCCACTTT
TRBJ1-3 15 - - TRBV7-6 CASSLEPSSGNTIYF TGTGCCAGCAGCTTAGAACCCAGCTCTGGAAACACCATATATTTT